Below, 32 T cell receptor beta chains from the same sample are listed, as sequenced in a study of blood T cells in healthy people across ages. The authors ran a second PCR of roughly 6 to 11 cycles using a sample-barcoded 5' primer and a J-beta primer mix. TCRdb re-called the 5' RACE reads with MiXCR, one entry per CDR3 protein. Altogether under 950,000 distinct CDR3 sequences are present, around a fifth being singletons, with the ten largest covering around a fifth. The sample taken for sequencing was blood. The origin of the receptors is a man between 65 and 85 years old in good health.

The chain links TRBV30 to TRBJ2-3; no clear D. V was shortened by 3 bases and J by 3 bases, with 7 bases between the two germline ends. This CDR3 region has 12 residues. CDR1 and CDR2 from the germline V gene are GTSNPN and SVGIG (reference sequence). The chain's CDR3 is CAWRFGTDTQYF. Here the CDR3 DNA reads TGTGCCTGGAGGTTTGGAACAGATACGCAGTATTTT.

This clonotype has only a few counts. The rearrangement uses TRBV19 and TRBJ2-7; D unresolved. The CDR3 sequence is 12 residues long. CDR1 and CDR2 (germline): LNHDA, SQIVND (reference sequence). V lost 8 bases and J lost 8, with 16 bases in between. Written as DNA, the CDR3 is TGTGCCAGTCCCCTGGACCCTCGGAAGCAGTACGTC. Translating gives CASPLDPRKQYV.

Written as DNA, the CDR3 is TGTGCCAGCACCAAAGGGTCCGGGAATGAAAAACTGTTTTTT. Protein product: CASTKGSGNEKLFF. This sequence joins TRBV7-9 and TRBJ1-4, with unresolved D. The CDR3 has 14 amino acids. Germline loops: CDR1 SEHNR, CDR2 FQNEAQ (reference sequence). The V and J ends lost 7 bases and 5 bases respectively, with 14 bases between them.

There are a few counts of this clonotype. The gene calls are TRBV7-2 and TRBJ2-5; 12 nucleotides align to TRBD2. Per germline, CDR1 SGHTA and CDR2 FQGNSA. Trimming removed 3 bases from V and 3 bases from J; junction bases left unmatched: 5. CDR3 length: 16 amino acids. The CDR3 loop reads CASSFLAGGLKETQYF. The CDR3 nucleotides read TGTGCCAGCAGCTTTCTAGCGGGAGGGCTAAAAGAGACCCAGTACTTC. Variable domain in full (rest from reference TRBV7-2 and TRBJ2-5): GAGVSQSPSNKVTEKGKDVELRCDPISGHTALYWYRQSLGQGLEFLIYFQGNSAPDKSGLPSDRFSAERTGGSVSTLTIQRTQQEDSAVYLCASSFLAGGLKETQYFGPGTRLLVL.

The chain is built from TRBV20-1 and TRBJ2-5; 8 bases agree with TRBD2. The CDR3 extends over 13 amino acids. Germline V gene sequence: CDR1 DFQATT, CDR2 SNEGSKA (reference sequence). V shed 2 bases and J 4 bases; nucleotides not matched to a gene: 3. As DNA, the CDR3 is TGCAGTGCTAGATCGGGGGGGGGAGAGACCCAGTACTTC. It codes for CSARSGGGETQYF.

This clonotype was observed a handful of times. The chain uses TRBV25-1 and TRBJ1-1; D perhaps matches TRBD1 (6 bases). Germline loops: CDR1 MGHDK, CDR2 SYGVNS. The CDR3 length is 15 residues. Trimming took 1 base from V and 5 from J, leaving 14 bases between them. CDR3 loop: CASSEFGGPGTEAFF. The CDR3 region has the DNA TGTGCCAGCAGTGAATTCGGGGGGCCGGGGACTGAAGCTTTCTTT. Full variable domain (outside the CDR3, taken from reference TRBV25-1 and TRBJ1-1): EADIYQTPRYLVIGTGKKITLECSQTMGHDKMYWYQQDPGMELHLIHYSYGVNSTEKGDLSSESTVSRIRTEHFPLTLESARPSHTSQYLCASSEFGGPGTEAFFGQGTRLTVV.

CDR3 amino acids: CASSVTSGKYEQYF. CDR3 coding DNA: TGTGCCAGCAGCGTAACTAGCGGGAAGTACGAGCAGTACTTC. V is TRBV9 and J is TRBJ2-7; 10 bases are a match to TRBD2. Trimming took 1 base from V and 4 from J; bases not matched to a gene: 2. Germline loops: CDR1 SGDLS, CDR2 YYNGEE. This CDR3 comprises 14 residues.

This chain uses TRBV4-3 with TRBJ2-1, with 12 bases matching TRBD2. Germline loops: CDR1 LGHNA, CDR2 YSLEER. V lost 0 bases, J lost 6 bases, and 9 bases stayed unmatched. The CDR3 runs 18 residues. DNA for the CDR3: TGCGCCAGCAGCCAAGATTTGACTAGCGGGAGTAGGGGCAATGAGCAGTTCTTC. Its protein product is CASSQDLTSGSRGNEQFF.

In its sample, this clonotype was seen a few times. A much larger clone lies one base from this, so it may be a read error. The chain links TRBV12-3 or TRBV12-4 to TRBJ2-5; 8 bases line up with TRBD1. The DNA end favors TRBJ2-1, so the J call may be wrong. This CDR3 has 13 residues. CDR3 protein: CASSPGGHNVQFF. CDR3 nucleotides: TGTGCCAGCAGTCCAGGGGGCCACAATGTGCAGTTCTTC.

This clonotype was picked up a small number of times. CDR3 sequence: CASSAPLKERSGNEQFF. CDR3 nucleotides: TGTGCCAGCAGCGCGCCCCTCAAGGAGCGTTCGGGCAATGAGCAGTTCTTC. The genes are TRBV9 and TRBJ2-7; D gene ambiguous. Near its end, the DNA agrees better with TRBJ2-1, so the J call may be wrong. The CDR3 has 17 amino acids. The germline V gene encodes CDR1 SGDLS and CDR2 YYNGEE.

The V call is TRBV28, the J call TRBJ2-6; D gene ambiguous. Germline values: CDR1 MDHEN, CDR2 SYDVKM. This CDR3 has 15 residues. Trimming left V 6 bases short and J 0 bases short, with 9 bases between. The CDR3 protein is CASRSDVSGANVLTF. The CDR3 DNA sequence: TGTGCCAGCAGATCGGACGTCTCTGGGGCCAACGTCCTGACTTTC.

This chain joins TRBV7-9 and TRBJ2-5; unclear D gene. Trimming left V 6 bases short and J 7 bases short, with 15 bases between. Germline V lookup: CDR1 SEHNR, CDR2 FQNEAQ (reference sequence). This CDR3 is 13 amino acids long. In DNA, the CDR3 is TGTGCCAGCAGTCAGACTGGCGTCGCGACCCAGTACTTC. The encoded protein is CASSQTGVATQYF.

This clonotype was recorded a few times. V gene TRBV24-1 combines with J gene TRBJ2-3, with 11 bases fitting TRBD2. The ends lost 0 bases at V and 5 bases at J; junction bases unmatched: 6. The germline gives CDR1 KGHDR, CDR2 SFDVKD. This CDR3 spans 17 amino acids. CDR3 nucleotide sequence: TGTGCCACCAGTGATTTGCCATTAGCGGGAGGGCGAGATACGCAGTATTTT. Translation: CATSDLPLAGGRDTQYF.

The rearrangement uses TRBV4-2 and TRBJ2-3; TRBD2 matches 7 bases. With V trimmed by 3 bases and J by 1 base, 4 bases remained unmatched. Germline-derived CDR1 and CDR2 are LGHNA and YNFKEQ. This CDR3 has 15 residues. The CDR3, as DNA: TGTGCCAGCAGCCAGACTAGCCCCGGCACAGATACGCAGTATTTT. It yields the protein CASSQTSPGTDTQYF.

This clonotype was counted many times. V gene TRBV12-3 or TRBV12-4 combines with J gene TRBJ2-2; D possibly corresponds to TRBD2 (6 bases). V gave up 8 bases and J gave up 4 bases, with 14 bases separating them. The CDR3 is 14 residues long. The CDR3 spells CASGSVGGTGELFF. DNA of the CDR3: TGTGCCAGCGGGTCGGTGGGGGGCACCGGGGAGCTGTTTTTT.

The sample holds many counts of this clonotype. In DNA form, the CDR3 reads TGTGCCAGCAGCAGGGACTACTCTGGAAACACCATATATTTT. This sequence encodes CASSRDYSGNTIYF. The V gene is TRBV14, the J gene TRBJ1-3; weak D call: TRBD1 (5 bases). The germline gives CDR1 SGHDN, CDR2 FVKESK. This CDR3 has 14 amino acids. V lost 5 bases and J 0 bases, leaving 8 bases between the germline ends.

This clonotype was found a few times. The genes are TRBV6-5 and TRBJ1-6; 9 bases fit TRBD1. This CDR3 has 14 amino acids. CDR1 is MNHEY, CDR2 SVGAGI, per germline. J lost 10 bases, V lost 6 bases, and 7 bases had no gene match. In nucleotides, the CDR3 is TGTGCCAGCAGGCGGACAGGGGATCCCTCACCCCTCCACTTT. Residues: CASRRTGDPSPLHF.

A few counts support this clonotype. This chain links TRBV11-2 with TRBJ2-7, with D unclear. From germline, CDR1 is SGHAT and CDR2 FQNNGV. The CDR3 sequence is 16 residues long. Trimming stripped 0 bases from V and 0 bases from J, with 12 bases between. DNA for the CDR3: TGTGCCAGCAGCTTAGACTTGGGGATCGTCTCCTACGAGCAGTACGTC. The encoded protein is CASSLDLGIVSYEQYV.

There are many counts of this clonotype. Compared with germline, one end of the junction differs, possibly owing to a read error. The J gene is TRBJ2-1, the V gene TRBV5-1; D ambiguous. Germline V gene lookup returns CDR1 SGHRS and CDR2 YFSETQ. The CDR3 covers 12 residues. The CDR3: CASSLGNNEQFF. In DNA, the CDR3 is TGTGCCAGCAGCTTAGGGAACAATGAGCAGTTCTTC. Together with reference TRBV5-1 and TRBJ2-1, the CDR3 gives the full variable domain: KAGVTQTPRYLIKTRGQQVTLSCSPISGHRSVSWYQQTPGQGLQFLFEYFSETQRNKGNFPGRFSGRQFSNSRSEMNVSTLELGDSALYLCASSLGNNEQFFGPGTRLTVL.

In this sample, this clonotype turned up a few times. The chain has TRBV12-3 or TRBV12-4 and TRBJ2-7, with 11 nucleotides matching TRBD2. CDR3 size: 15 residues. Trimming removed 6 bases from V and 3 bases from J; junction bases left unmatched: 7. The CDR3 DNA reads as TGTGCCAGCAGCCTCGGACTAGCGGGTCGCTACGAGCAGTACTTC. Residues: CASSLGLAGRYEQYF.

J is TRBJ2-1 and V is TRBV20-1; D possibly corresponds to TRBD2 (6 bases). The CDR3 runs to 15 residues. The ends were cut back, 0 bases at V and 3 bases at J, with 12 bases in the middle. The germline V gene encodes CDR1 DFQATT and CDR2 SNEGSKA (reference sequence). CDR3: CSARDSRGIYNEQFF. CDR3 bases: TGCAGTGCTAGAGATAGCCGGGGGATCTACAATGAGCAGTTCTTC.

This clonotype was counted a few times. This chain links TRBV7-2 with TRBJ2-2; D is perhaps TRBD1 (5 bases). The V gene's germline CDR1 is SGHTA and CDR2 FQGNSA. This CDR3 has 15 residues. V was pared by 0 bases and J by 6 bases, with 11 bases between. Here the CDR3 DNA reads TGTGCCAGCAGCTTAGCTGGGGCCCGGTCCGGGGAGCTGTTTTTT. As protein: CASSLAGARSGELFF.

The chain combines TRBV6-5 with TRBJ1-2; TRBD1 matches 9 bases. J gave up 8 bases and V 6 bases, and 7 bases lay outside the gene matches. CDR3 length: 13 amino acids. CDR1 is MNHEY, CDR2 SVGAGI, per germline. CDR3 region: CASSGRTGEGYTF. CDR3 nucleotide sequence: TGTGCCAGCAGCGGAAGGACAGGGGAGGGCTACACCTTC.

V usage is TRBV7-9 and J usage is TRBJ2-7, with a tentative D call TRBD1 (6 bases). CDR3 length equals 14 residues. The V gene lost 4 bases and the J gene lost 2 bases, with 12 bases spanning the gap. Germline CDR1 SEHNR, CDR2 FQNEAQ (reference sequence). The CDR3 sequence is CASSSMDRAYEQYF. DNA for the CDR3: TGTGCCAGCAGCTCCATGGACAGAGCCTACGAGCAGTACTTC.

This clonotype came up many times. This sequence joins TRBV6-1 and TRBJ1-1; 8 bases fit TRBD1. With 5 bases clipped from V and 4 bases from J, the junction kept 3 bases outside the gene matches. Looked up from germline, CDR1 is MNHNS and CDR2 is SASEGT. CDR3 size: 13 residues. CDR3 sequence (DNA): TGTGCCAGCAGTCCAGACAGGGGCACTGAAGCTTTCTTT. Encoded protein: CASSPDRGTEAFF.

The CDR3 DNA is TGTGCCATCAGTGAGTCGACTAGCGAAAGAGGCGGAGATACGCAGTATTTT. It translates to CAISESTSERGGDTQYF. The chain employs TRBV10-3 and TRBJ2-3; TRBD2 matches 8 bases. This CDR3 is 17 amino acids long. J lost 5 bases, V lost 0 bases, and 10 bases had no gene match. CDR1 is ENHRY, CDR2 SYGVKD, per germline.

A few counts support this clonotype. The CDR3 is CASSQESRPTGELFF. CDR3 coding DNA: TGTGCCAGCAGCCAAGAATCCAGGCCCACCGGGGAGCTGTTTTTT. V is TRBV3-1 and J is TRBJ2-2; no definite D call. The ends were cut back, 0 bases at V and 4 bases at J, with 9 bases in the middle. There are 15 residues in the CDR3. The V gene's germline CDR1 is LGHDT and CDR2 YNNKEL (reference sequence).

The sample holds a few counts of this clonotype. The chain recombines TRBV29-1 with TRBJ1-2; D ambiguous. V was trimmed by 6 bases and J by 0 bases, leaving 14 bases between them. CDR1 SQVTM and CDR2 ANQGSEA come from the germline V gene. The CDR3 is made up of 14 amino acids. The CDR3, as DNA: TGCAGCGTGCAGGACGGTGGGGCTAACTATGGCTACACCTTC. It translates to CSVQDGGANYGYTF.

The chain combines TRBV12-3 or TRBV12-4 with TRBJ1-2, with D maybe TRBD1 (6 bases). Deletions cut 3 bases from V and 4 bases from J, with 12 bases between. The CDR3 contains 14 residues. CDR3 amino acids: CASSLGARPYGYTF. The CDR3 nucleotides are TGTGCCAGCAGTTTGGGGGCCAGACCCTATGGCTACACCTTC.

This clonotype has just one count. One junction end does not reproduce the germline sequence, and a read error may be involved. The chain couples TRBV29-1 to TRBJ2-7, with a possible D match to TRBD2 (6 bases). CDR3 length equals 12 residues. Germline values: CDR1 SQVTM, CDR2 ANQGSEA. The CDR3 DNA sequence: TGCAGCGTTCTGCGGGGATCCTACGATCAGTACTTC. This translates into CSVLRGSYDQYF.

The chain carries TRBV3-1 and TRBJ1-4; D call uncertain. V was trimmed by 0 bases and J by 8 bases, leaving 7 bases between them. The germline CDR1 and CDR2 sequences are LGHDT and YNNKEL (reference sequence). CDR3 length equals 13 residues. Here the CDR3 reads CASSQDLNEKLFF. In DNA form, the CDR3 reads TGTGCCAGCAGCCAAGATTTAAACGAAAAACTGTTTTTT.

This clonotype was counted only a few times. The genes are TRBV6-2 or TRBV6-3 and TRBJ2-1, with TRBD2 matching over 12 bases. After removal of 2 bases from V and 15 bases from J, the junction contained 5 bases not matched to a gene. CDR1 and CDR2 from the germline V gene are MNHEY and SVGEGT. The CDR3 totals 13 residues. The CDR3: CASSYTGLAGSFF. The CDR3 DNA follows: TGTGCCAGCAGTTACACCGGACTAGCGGGATCGTTCTTC.